This T cell receptor beta chain is drawn from a study of blood T cell repertoires in COVID-19. The CDR3 spans 15 residues. CDR1 MNHEY and CDR2 SMNVEV come from the germline V gene (reference sequence). With V trimmed by 5 bases and J by 10 bases, 7 bases remained unmatched. Authors' methods: Estimated nucleated cell counts came from reference gene primer amplification. TCRdb's table, derived via immunoSEQ multiplex PCR, lists solely in-frame clones and lacks some. The DNA gave D and trimming, while V, J and clone size come from that table. This table has about 69,000 clones, about four fifths appearing once.

V gene TRBV27 combines with J gene TRBJ2-1, with 14 bases that match TRBD2. The clonotype was recovered from a human donor in a cohort sampled during active COVID-19. The sample taken for sequencing was peripheral blood. The CDR3: CASSQGTSGGSEQFF. The CDR3 nucleotides read TGTGCCAGCAGTCAAGGGACTAGCGGGGGATCAGAGCAGTTCTTC.